The 19 T cell receptor beta chains listed next were all sequenced from one sample in a study of metastatic and nonmetastatic thyroid tumors. MiXCR reprocessed the PCR reads for TCRdb. The sample has tens of thousands of clones; more than 15% are singletons. No patient received treatment before thyroid surgery. Sequencing used blood. The source is a female donor with papillary thyroid cancer or a benign thyroid nodule (not recorded which). Some clones in this sample may be carry-over from other donors' samples.

Remarks on this clone: This may be a read error: a much more frequent sequence differs by one nucleotide. The chain carries TRBV7-8 and TRBJ2-1; D unresolved. Trimming stripped 4 bases from V and 6 bases from J, with 16 bases between. The CDR3 runs to 15 residues. CDR1 is SGHVS and CDR2 is FQNEAQ in the germline V gene. CDR3 in DNA: TGTGCCAGCAGCTCTGGGATGGCCCCCAGCAATGAGCAGTTCTTC. This gives the protein CASSSGMAPSNEQFF.

This sequence joins TRBV18 and TRBJ1-2; a possible D gene is TRBD1 (5 bases). Germline V CDR1 and CDR2: KGHSH, LQKENI. V lost 1 base and J 4 bases, leaving 10 bases between the germline ends. This CDR3 spans 14 amino acids. CDR3 DNA sequence: TGTGCCAGCTCACCACAGGGGAGCCGCTATGGCTACACCTTC. It encodes CASSPQGSRYGYTF.

About this clone: One end of the junction is discordant with germline, which a read error may explain. The chain joins TRBV28 to TRBJ1-1; D remains ambiguous. CDR1 is MDHEN, CDR2 SYDVKM, per germline. This CDR3 spans 12 amino acids. This CDR3 is CASSLGKMESWF. CDR3 sequence (DNA): TGTGCCAGCAGTTTAGGCAAGATGGAGAGTTGGTTT.

There are many counts of this clone. This chain connects TRBV9 to TRBJ2-1; tentative D call: TRBD2 (6 bases). Germline V gene sequence: CDR1 SGDLS, CDR2 YYNGEE. CDR3 length: 14 residues. Trimming took off 0 bases at V and 13 bases at J, with 17 bases between the two ends. The CDR3 region is CASSVEERARIQFF. The CDR3 DNA reads as TGTGCCAGCAGCGTAGAGGAGCGGGCCCGCATTCAGTTCTTC.

This clone was recorded at least ten times. Other nucleotide sequences from this sample produce the same CDR3. V and J are TRBV29-1 and TRBJ2-1; the D is unclear. The length of the CDR3 is 15 residues. The germline V and J ends were trimmed by 8 bases and 0 bases, with 17 bases remaining between them. Germline V CDR1 and CDR2: SQVTM, ANQGSEA. CDR3 bases: TGCAGCTCTAAGGCGGCGGCAAGCTCCTACAATGAGCAGTTCTTC. Its protein is CSSKAAASSYNEQFF.

By sample share, this clone is medium-sized. The chain is built from TRBV2 and TRBJ2-7; D not certain. V was trimmed by 4 bases and J by 6 bases, leaving 4 bases between them. The CDR3 consists of 10 residues. Germline assignment: CDR1 SNHLY and CDR2 FYNNEI. CDR3 DNA: TGTGCCAGCAGTGTAATCGAGCAGTACTTC. This gives the protein CASSVIEQYF.

V usage is TRBV30 and J usage is TRBJ1-1; D is perhaps TRBD1 (6 bases). Trimming pared 2 bases from V and 1 base from J, leaving 11 bases between. Germline V CDR1 and CDR2: GTSNPN, SVGIG (reference sequence). This CDR3 is built from 14 residues. CDR3 amino acids: CAWSPGHRNTEAFF. As DNA, the CDR3 is TGTGCCTGGAGTCCGGGACATCGGAACACTGAAGCTTTCTTT. The whole variable domain, filled in from reference TRBV30 and TRBJ1-1, reads SQTIHQWPATLVQPVGSPLSLECTVEGTSNPNLYWYRQAAGRGLQLLFYSVGIGQISSEVPQNLSASRPQDRQFILSSKKLLLSDSGFYLCAWSPGHRNTEAFFGQGTRLTVV.

This chain joins TRBV27 and TRBJ2-2; D may match TRBD1 or TRBD2 (5 bases each). The CDR3 spans 13 residues. Germline CDR1 and CDR2: MNHEY and SMNVEV (reference sequence). Trimming pared 2 bases from V and 6 bases from J, leaving 7 bases between. CDR3 region: CASSLGGPGELFF. The CDR3, as DNA: TGTGCCAGCAGTTTAGGGGGACCCGGGGAGCTGTTTTTT.

This clone has at least ten counts. This chain uses TRBV9 with TRBJ1-1; a possible D gene is TRBD1 (5 bases). Looked up from germline, CDR1 is SGDLS and CDR2 is YYNGEE. The CDR3 contains 14 residues. V lost 0 bases to trimming and J lost 5 bases, with 11 bases between them. CDR3 region: CASSVGGLGTEAFF. The CDR3 DNA is TGTGCCAGCAGCGTAGGGGGCTTAGGAACTGAAGCTTTCTTT. The whole variable domain, remainder taken from reference TRBV9 and TRBJ1-1, is DSGVTQTPKHLITATGQRVTLRCSPRSGDLSVYWYQQSLDQGLQFLIQYYNGEERAKGNILERFSAQQFPDLHSELNLSSLELGDSALYFCASSVGGLGTEAFFGQGTRLTVV.

J is TRBJ2-1 and V is TRBV13, with D maybe TRBD2 (5 bases). The length of the CDR3 is 19 residues. Trimming stripped 2 bases from V and 0 bases from J, with 20 bases between. Germline loops: CDR1 PRHDT, CDR2 FYEKMQ (reference sequence). The CDR3 region has the DNA TGTGCCAGCAGCTTAAAAAGGCTGATCGGGGAAAGCTCCTACAATGAGCAGTTCTTC. Amino acid sequence: CASSLKRLIGESSYNEQFF.

This clone occurred many times. The V call is TRBV6-1, the J call TRBJ2-2, with D possibly TRBD1 on 5 matching bases. The CDR3 has 12 amino acids. From germline, CDR1 is MNHNS and CDR2 SASEGT. V was cut by 5 bases and J by 13 bases, with 14 bases left in between. CDR3 nucleotides: TGTGCCAGCAGTCCGGGCTTGGACACGCTGTTTTTT. Protein sequence: CASSPGLDTLFF.

This clone appeared many times. The chain uses TRBV12-3 or TRBV12-4 and TRBJ1-1; 7 bases match TRBD1. J gave up 5 bases and V 2 bases, and 5 bases lay outside the gene matches. The CDR3 has 14 amino acids. The CDR3 loop reads CASSLKGARTEAFF. The CDR3 DNA reads as TGTGCCAGCAGTTTAAAGGGGGCAAGGACTGAAGCTTTCTTT.

The genes are TRBV12-3 or TRBV12-4 and TRBJ2-3; no clear D. The CDR3 is 11 amino acids. The V end was cut by 7 bases, the J end by 6 bases, with 8 bases between. The CDR3 DNA follows: TGTGCCAGCATTTTGAGGGATACGCAGTATTTT. Translation: CASILRDTQYF.

A few counts support this clone. Given a much more abundant clone one base away, this may be a read error. V is TRBV10-3 and J is TRBJ2-5; possibly TRBD2 for D (6 bases). The CDR3 extends over 13 amino acids. Germline lookup yields CDR1 ENHRY and CDR2 SYGVKD. Trimming removed 5 bases from V and 4 bases from J, with 11 bases in between. The CDR3 nucleotides read TGTGCCATCAGTTTCAACGGGAGAGAGACCCAGTACTTC. Its protein is CAISFNGRETQYF.

In this sample, this clone turned up many times. This chain links TRBV7-3 with TRBJ2-7; 7 nucleotides match TRBD2. This CDR3 is 15 amino acids long. CDR1 is SGHTA, CDR2 FQGTGA, per germline. V lost 2 bases to trimming and J lost 2 bases; unmatched junction nucleotides: 6. CDR3 amino acids: CASSLEWGGPYEQYF. The CDR3 bases are TGTGCCAGCAGCTTAGAGTGGGGGGGTCCCTACGAGCAGTACTTC.

This clone has a count of ten or more. V and J are TRBV7-2 and TRBJ2-1; D uncertain. CDR1 and CDR2 from the germline V gene are SGHTA and FQGNSA. This CDR3 has 13 residues. Trimming removed 1 base at V and 9 bases at J, with 10 bases between. The DNA of the CDR3 is TGTGCCAGCAGCTTAGAAATTGACGCTGAGCAGTTCTTC. The encoded protein is CASSLEIDAEQFF.

This clone has ten or more counts. CDR3 bases: TGTGCCAGCAGTTTGGGACTAGCAGGGTACGAGCAGTACTTC. It specifies CASSLGLAGYEQYF. The rearrangement links TRBV3-1 to TRBJ2-7; 9 bases align to TRBD2. Looked up from germline, CDR1 is LGHDT and CDR2 is YNNKEL (reference sequence). The CDR3 contains 14 residues. The J segment lost 4 bases and the V segment lost 6 bases, leaving 7 bases of the junction unmatched.

This clone was seen ten or more times. The chain recombines TRBV25-1 with TRBJ1-3; TRBD1 agrees at 7 bases. The CDR3 length is 18 residues. Trimming took 2 bases from V and 4 from J; bases not matched to a gene: 14. CDR1 MGHDK and CDR2 SYGVNS come from the germline V gene. The CDR3 sequence: CASSEDPRQGGYGNTIYF. The CDR3, as DNA: TGTGCCAGCAGTGAAGATCCCCGACAGGGCGGCTACGGAAACACCATATATTTT.

This clone was seen many times. The J gene is TRBJ2-5, the V gene TRBV7-9; 13 positions agree with TRBD2. V trimming: 5 bases; J trimming: 5 bases; junction bases outside the gene matches: 8. Germline V lookup: CDR1 SEHNR, CDR2 FQNEAQ (reference sequence). The CDR3 contains 16 residues. The DNA of the CDR3 is TGTGCCAGCAGCGCCAGGACTAGCGGGAGTCTGGAGACCCAGTACTTC. Amino acids: CASSARTSGSLETQYF.